This record covers a single T cell receptor beta chain. Its antigen is currently not known. No base-level quality is on record; no much larger clone is a single base apart. The CDR3 contains 15 residues, cysteine and phenylalanine counted. Just the 45-base CDR3 DNA is kept, in frame starting at base 1. According to the germline V gene, CDR1 reads SGHVS and CDR2 reads FQNEAQ. The junction carries 12 bases between V and J, which are trimmed by 5 bases and 2 bases respectively. The treatment or condition label, as the study defines it: allogeneic hematopoietic cell transplantation with graft depleted of TCRalphabeta T cells and CD19 B cells. Transplant recipients were children who received TCRalphabeta/CD19-depleted allogeneic hematopoietic cell grafts. This sample was included in a study of T-cell reconstitution after alpha-beta-depleted transplantation in children (dated by TCRdb to about 2016). With respect to the entire study: T-cell immune reconstitution after TCRalphabeta/CD19-depleted allogeneic hematopoietic cell transplantation in children was quantitatively tracked in the study by means of TCR repertoire profiling.

Overall study results and their limits: The high TCRbeta diversity at day 60 in some patients was ascribed to recipient T cells and intrathymic progenitors that had survived conditioning. The frequencies of hyperexpanded clones fell over the following months, and after one year, T-cell counts and TCRbeta diversity were mostly attributed to newly produced T cells. The apparently early recovery of alphabetaT-cell counts about two months after transplant reportedly depended on only several hundred rapidly expanded clones that came from non-depleted graft cells.

Receptors were amplified or captured by PCR. TCRdb records Illumina HiSeq 2500 as the sequencer. TCR libraries were prepared with molecular barcoding, using unique molecular identifiers to normalize TCRbeta repertoire quantification. The raw public reads went through TCRdb reprocessing: fastp at Q25, MiXCR clone calling, in-frame beta chains kept. Entries that share a CDR3 protein sequence are merged under the most common genes and DNA. The sample yields around 200,000 distinct CDR3 sequences; approximately 15% were counted once. About 41% of the sample lies in the top ten. This TCR was sampled from a male patient aged 2-9 years who had a stem cell transplant for acute lymphoblastic leukemia, so the T cells may come from the graft donor. The sample was PBMCs, mostly from graft donor cells, taken 360 days after TCRalphabeta/CD19-depleted stem cell transplant. The chain was built from TRBV7-8 and TRBJ1-4; TRBD1 might be the D gene, on 6 matching bases. The CDR3 sequence is CASSRNRATNEKLFF. The nucleotide sequence is given as TGTGCCAGCAGCCGCAACAGGGCGACTAATGAAAAACTGTTTTTT.